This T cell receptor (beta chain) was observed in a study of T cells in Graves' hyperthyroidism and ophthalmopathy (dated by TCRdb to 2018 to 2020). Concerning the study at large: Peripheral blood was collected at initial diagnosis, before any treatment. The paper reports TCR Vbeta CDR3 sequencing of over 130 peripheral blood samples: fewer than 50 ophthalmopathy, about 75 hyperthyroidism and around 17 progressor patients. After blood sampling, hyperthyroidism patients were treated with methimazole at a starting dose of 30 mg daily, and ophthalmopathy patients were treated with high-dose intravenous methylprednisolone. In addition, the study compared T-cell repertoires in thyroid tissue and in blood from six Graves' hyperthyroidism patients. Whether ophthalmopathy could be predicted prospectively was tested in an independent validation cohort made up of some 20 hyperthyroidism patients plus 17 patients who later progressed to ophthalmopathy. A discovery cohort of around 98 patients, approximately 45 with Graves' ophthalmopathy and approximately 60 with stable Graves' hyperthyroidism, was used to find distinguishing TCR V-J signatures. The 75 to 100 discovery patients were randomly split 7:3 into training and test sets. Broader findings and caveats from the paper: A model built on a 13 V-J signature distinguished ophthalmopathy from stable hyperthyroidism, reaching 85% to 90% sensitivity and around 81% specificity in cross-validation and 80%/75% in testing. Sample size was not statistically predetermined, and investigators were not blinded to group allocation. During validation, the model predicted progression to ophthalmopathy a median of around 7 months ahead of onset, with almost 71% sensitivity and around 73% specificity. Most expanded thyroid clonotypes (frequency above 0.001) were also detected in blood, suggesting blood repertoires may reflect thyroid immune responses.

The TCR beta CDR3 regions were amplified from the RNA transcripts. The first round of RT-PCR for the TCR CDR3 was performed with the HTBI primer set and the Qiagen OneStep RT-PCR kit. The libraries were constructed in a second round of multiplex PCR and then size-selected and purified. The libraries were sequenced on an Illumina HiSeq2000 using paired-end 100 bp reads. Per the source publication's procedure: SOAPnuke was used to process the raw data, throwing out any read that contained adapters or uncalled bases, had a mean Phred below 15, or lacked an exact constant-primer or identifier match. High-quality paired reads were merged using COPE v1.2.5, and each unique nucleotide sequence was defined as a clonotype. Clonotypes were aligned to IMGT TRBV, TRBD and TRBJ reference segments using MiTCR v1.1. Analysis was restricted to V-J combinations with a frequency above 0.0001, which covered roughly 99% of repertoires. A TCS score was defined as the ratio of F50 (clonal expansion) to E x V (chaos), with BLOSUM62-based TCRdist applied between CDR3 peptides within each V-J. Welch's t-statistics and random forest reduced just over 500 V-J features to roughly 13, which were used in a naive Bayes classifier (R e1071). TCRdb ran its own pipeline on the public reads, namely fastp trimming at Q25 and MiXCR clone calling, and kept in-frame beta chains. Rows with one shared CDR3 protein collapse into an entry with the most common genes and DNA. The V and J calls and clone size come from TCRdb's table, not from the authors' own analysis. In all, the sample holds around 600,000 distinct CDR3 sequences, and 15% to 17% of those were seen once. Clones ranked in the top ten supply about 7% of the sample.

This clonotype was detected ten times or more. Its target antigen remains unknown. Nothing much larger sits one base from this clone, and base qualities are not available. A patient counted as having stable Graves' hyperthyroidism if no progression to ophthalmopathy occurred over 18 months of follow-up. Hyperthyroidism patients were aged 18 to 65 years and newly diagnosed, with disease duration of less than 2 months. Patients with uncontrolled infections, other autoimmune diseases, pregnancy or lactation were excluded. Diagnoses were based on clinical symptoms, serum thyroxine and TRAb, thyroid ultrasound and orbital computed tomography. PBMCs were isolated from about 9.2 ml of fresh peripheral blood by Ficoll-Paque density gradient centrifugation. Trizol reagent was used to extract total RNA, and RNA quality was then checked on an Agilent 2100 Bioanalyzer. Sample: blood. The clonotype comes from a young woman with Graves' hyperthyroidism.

The sequenced DNA is TGTGCCAGCAGCTTAGATAAAGCGGGTTCAGGCTCCGAGCAGTACTTC. Protein translation: CASSLDKAGSGSEQYF. The sequence joins TRBV7-2 to TRBJ2-7; perhaps TRBD2 is the D gene, with 6 bases matching. The germline V gene encodes CDR1 SGHTA and CDR2 FQGNSA. Counted from cysteine to phenylalanine, this CDR3 has 16 amino acids. Here the CDR3 DNA is all that survives: 48 bases in frame from base 1. V and J lose 1 base and 6 bases, and a span of 19 bases separates them.